The clone carrying this TCR beta chain showed up many times. One end of the junction varies from germline; a read error may be responsible. The record originates from a study of T cells in Graves' hyperthyroidism and ophthalmopathy. Study in general: Staff took peripheral blood when the initial diagnosis was made, before any treatment began.

Each patient was aged 18 to 65 and had newly diagnosed hyperthyroidism of under 2 months' duration. Uncontrolled infection, other autoimmune disease, pregnancy or lactation led to exclusion. PBMCs were obtained from roughly 10 ml fresh peripheral blood. CDR3 length: 13 amino acids. Per germline, CDR1 SGHVS and CDR2 FQNEAQ. Regions amplified from RNA transcripts were the TCR beta CDR3 regions. A first-round RT-PCR of the TCR CDR3 used the HTBI primer set. TCRdb re-analysed the multiplex PCR reads in MiXCR, keeping a single row per CDR3 protein. The sample has some 600,000 distinct CDR3 sequences, approximately 15% seen once.

The chain is built from TRBV7-8 and TRBJ1-2, with a weak D call TRBD1 (5 bases). The clonotype originates from a woman in her twenties or thirties with Graves' hyperthyroidism that later progressed to Graves' ophthalmopathy. Source material: blood. DNA for the CDR3: TGTGCCAGCAGATTAGAGGAGGGGTACGGCTACACCTTC. Encoded protein: CASRLEEGYGYTF.